This TCR beta chain was profiled in a study of control samples from healthy donors and cancer patients. Using immunoSEQ multiplex PCR, the repertoire was profiled, and TCRdb retains in-frame clones only, with some absent. There are roughly 70,000 clones in the sample; under 90% occur only once, and over 25% lies in the top ten. There are 16 residues in the CDR3. The germline V gene encodes CDR1 SSHAT and CDR2 FNYEAQ (reference sequence). Trimming pared 5 bases from V and 6 bases from J, leaving 20 bases between. Sequenced sample: blood. The TCR sequence derives from a man between 50 and 59 years old in good health. The V gene is TRBV7-7, the J gene TRBJ2-1; D may match TRBD1 or TRBD2 (6 bases each). The CDR3 spells CASSPIRGRLGNEQFF. DNA of the CDR3: TGTGCCAGCAGCCCCATCCGGGGGCGCTTAGGCAATGAGCAGTTCTTC.